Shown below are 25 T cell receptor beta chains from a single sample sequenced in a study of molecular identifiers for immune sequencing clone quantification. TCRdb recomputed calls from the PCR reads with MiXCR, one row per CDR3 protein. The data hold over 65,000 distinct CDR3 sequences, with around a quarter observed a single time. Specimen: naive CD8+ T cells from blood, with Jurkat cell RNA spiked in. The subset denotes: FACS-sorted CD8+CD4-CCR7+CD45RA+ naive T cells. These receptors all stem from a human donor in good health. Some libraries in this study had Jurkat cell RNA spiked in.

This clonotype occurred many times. The CDR3 is CAWSVLAGVDTQYF. The CDR3 DNA follows: TGTGCCTGGAGTGTACTAGCGGGAGTAGATACGCAGTATTTT. This chain connects TRBV30 to TRBJ2-3; 11 nucleotides agree with TRBD2. The J segment lost 5 bases and the V segment lost 0 bases, leaving 1 base of the junction unmatched. Per the germline V gene, CDR1 is GTSNPN and CDR2 is SVGIG (reference sequence). The CDR3 has 14 amino acids. Supplemented by reference TRBV30 and TRBJ2-3, the full variable domain reads SQTIHQWPATLVQPVGSPLSLECTVEGTSNPNLYWYRQAAGRGLQLLFYSVGIGQISSEVPQNLSASRPQDRQFILSSKKLLLSDSGFYLCAWSVLAGVDTQYFGPGTRLTVL.

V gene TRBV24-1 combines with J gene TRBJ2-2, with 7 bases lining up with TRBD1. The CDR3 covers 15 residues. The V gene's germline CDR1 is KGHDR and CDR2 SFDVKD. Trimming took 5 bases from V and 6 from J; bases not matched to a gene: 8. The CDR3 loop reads CATSGLQGRAGELFF. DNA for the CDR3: TGTGCCACCAGTGGTCTACAGGGGAGAGCCGGGGAGCTGTTTTTT.

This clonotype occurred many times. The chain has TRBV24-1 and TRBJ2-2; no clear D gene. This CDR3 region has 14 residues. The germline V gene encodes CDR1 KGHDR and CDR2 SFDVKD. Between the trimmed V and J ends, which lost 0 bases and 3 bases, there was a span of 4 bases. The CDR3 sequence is CATSDLRDTGELFF. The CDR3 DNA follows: TGTGCCACCAGTGATTTGCGGGACACCGGGGAGCTGTTTTTT.

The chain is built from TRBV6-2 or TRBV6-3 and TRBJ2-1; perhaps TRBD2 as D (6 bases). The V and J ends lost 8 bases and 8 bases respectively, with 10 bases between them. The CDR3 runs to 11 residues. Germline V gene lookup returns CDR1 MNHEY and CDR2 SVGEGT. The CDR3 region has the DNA TGTGCCAGCGGCGGGGTAGATGAGCAGTTCTTC. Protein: CASGGVDEQFF.

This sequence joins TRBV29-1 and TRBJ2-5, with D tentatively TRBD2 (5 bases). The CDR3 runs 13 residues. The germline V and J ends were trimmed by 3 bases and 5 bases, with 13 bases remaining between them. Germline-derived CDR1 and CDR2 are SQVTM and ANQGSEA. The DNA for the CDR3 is TGCAGCGTTGACGTCGCTAGCTGGGAGACCCAGTACTTC. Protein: CSVDVASWETQYF.

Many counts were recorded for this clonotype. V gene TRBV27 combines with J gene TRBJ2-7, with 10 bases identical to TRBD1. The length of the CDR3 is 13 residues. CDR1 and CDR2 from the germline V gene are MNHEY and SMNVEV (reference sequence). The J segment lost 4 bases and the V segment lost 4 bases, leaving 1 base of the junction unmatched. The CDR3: CASSWGQGYEQYF. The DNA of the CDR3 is TGTGCCAGCAGTTGGGGACAGGGGTACGAGCAGTACTTC.

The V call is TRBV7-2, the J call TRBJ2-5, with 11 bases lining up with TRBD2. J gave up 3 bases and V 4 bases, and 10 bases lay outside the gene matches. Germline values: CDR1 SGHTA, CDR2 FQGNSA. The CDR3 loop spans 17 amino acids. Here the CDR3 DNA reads TGTGCCAGCAGCTCCCCTTCGACTAGCGGGATGGAAGAGACCCAGTACTTC. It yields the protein CASSSPSTSGMEETQYF.

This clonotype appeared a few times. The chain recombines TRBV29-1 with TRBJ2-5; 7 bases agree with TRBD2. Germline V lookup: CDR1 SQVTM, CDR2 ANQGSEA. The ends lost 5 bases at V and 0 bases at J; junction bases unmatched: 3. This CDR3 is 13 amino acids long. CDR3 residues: CSVRGENQETQYF. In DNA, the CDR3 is TGCAGCGTTCGGGGGGAGAACCAAGAGACCCAGTACTTC.

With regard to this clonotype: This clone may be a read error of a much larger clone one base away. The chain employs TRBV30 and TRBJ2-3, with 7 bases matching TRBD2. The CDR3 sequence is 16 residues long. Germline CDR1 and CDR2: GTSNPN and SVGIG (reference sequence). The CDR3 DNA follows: TGTGCCTGGAGTGTACTCGGGCTAGCGGACACAGATACGCGGTATTTT. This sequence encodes CAWSVLGLADTDTRYF.

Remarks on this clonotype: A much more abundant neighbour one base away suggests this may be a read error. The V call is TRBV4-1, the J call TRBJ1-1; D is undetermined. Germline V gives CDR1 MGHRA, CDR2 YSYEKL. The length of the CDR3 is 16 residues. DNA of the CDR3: TGCGCCCGCAGCCAAGATCATGGCAGCCTGAACACTGAAGCTTTCTTT. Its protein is CARSQDHGSLNTEAFF.

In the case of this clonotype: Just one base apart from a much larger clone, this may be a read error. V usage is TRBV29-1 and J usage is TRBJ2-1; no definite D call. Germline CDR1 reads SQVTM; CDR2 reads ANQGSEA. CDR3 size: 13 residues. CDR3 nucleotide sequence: TGCAGCGTTGTTGACGGCTCCTACAATGAGCAGTCCTTC. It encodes CSVVDGSYNEQSF.

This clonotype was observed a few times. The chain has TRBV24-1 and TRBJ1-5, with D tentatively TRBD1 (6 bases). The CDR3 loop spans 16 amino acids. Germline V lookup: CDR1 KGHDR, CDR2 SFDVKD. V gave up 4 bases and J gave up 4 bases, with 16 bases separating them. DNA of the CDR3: TGTGCCACCAGTGAGGGGGCCGGAAACCTTAATCAGCCCCAGCATTTT. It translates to CATSEGAGNLNQPQHF.

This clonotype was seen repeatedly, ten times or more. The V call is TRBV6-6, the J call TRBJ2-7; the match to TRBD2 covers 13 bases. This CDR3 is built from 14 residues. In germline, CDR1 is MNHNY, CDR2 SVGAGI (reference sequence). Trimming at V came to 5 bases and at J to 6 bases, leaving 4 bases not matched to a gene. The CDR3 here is CASSPTSGGFEQYF. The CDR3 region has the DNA TGTGCCAGCAGTCCGACTAGCGGGGGGTTCGAGCAGTACTTC.

The CDR3 is CSVVGQGDYGYTF. Here the CDR3 DNA reads TGCAGCGTTGTAGGACAGGGGGACTATGGCTACACCTTC. The V and J genes are TRBV29-1 and TRBJ1-2; 10 positions match TRBD1. Germline CDR1 SQVTM, CDR2 ANQGSEA. V lost 4 bases, J lost 3 bases, and 2 bases stayed unmatched. CDR3 length: 13 amino acids.

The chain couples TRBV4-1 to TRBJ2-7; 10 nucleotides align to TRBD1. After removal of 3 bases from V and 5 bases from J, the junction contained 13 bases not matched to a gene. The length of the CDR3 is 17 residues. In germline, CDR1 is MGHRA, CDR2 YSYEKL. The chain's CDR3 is CASSQGWTGGNLDEQYF. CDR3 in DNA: TGCGCCAGCAGCCAGGGGTGGACAGGGGGAAATTTAGACGAGCAGTACTTC.

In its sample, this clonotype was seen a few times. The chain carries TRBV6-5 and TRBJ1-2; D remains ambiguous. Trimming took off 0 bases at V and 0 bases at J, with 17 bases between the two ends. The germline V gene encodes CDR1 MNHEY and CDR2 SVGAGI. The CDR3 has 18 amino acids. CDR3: CASSYSFVGDQTNYGYTF. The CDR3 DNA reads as TGTGCCAGCAGTTACTCGTTCGTCGGGGATCAAACTAACTATGGCTACACCTTC.

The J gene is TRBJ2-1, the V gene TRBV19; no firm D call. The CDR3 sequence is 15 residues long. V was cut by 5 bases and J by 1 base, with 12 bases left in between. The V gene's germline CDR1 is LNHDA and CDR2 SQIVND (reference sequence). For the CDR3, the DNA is TGTGCCAGTAGTCCGGGCCCTGGTTCCTACAATGAGCAGTTCTTC. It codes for CASSPGPGSYNEQFF.

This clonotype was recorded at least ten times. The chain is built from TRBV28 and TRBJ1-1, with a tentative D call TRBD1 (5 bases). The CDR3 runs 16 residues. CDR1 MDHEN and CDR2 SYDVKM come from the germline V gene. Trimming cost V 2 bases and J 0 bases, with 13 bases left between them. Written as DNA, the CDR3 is TGTGCCAGCAGTTTAGAAAGGCGGGGGATGAACACTGAAGCTTTCTTT. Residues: CASSLERRGMNTEAFF. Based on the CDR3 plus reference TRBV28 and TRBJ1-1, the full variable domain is DVKVTQSSRYLVKRTGEKVFLECVQDMDHENMFWYRQDPGLGLRLIYFSYDVKMKEKGDIPEGYSVSREKKERFSLILESASTNQTSMYLCASSLERRGMNTEAFFGQGTRLTVV.

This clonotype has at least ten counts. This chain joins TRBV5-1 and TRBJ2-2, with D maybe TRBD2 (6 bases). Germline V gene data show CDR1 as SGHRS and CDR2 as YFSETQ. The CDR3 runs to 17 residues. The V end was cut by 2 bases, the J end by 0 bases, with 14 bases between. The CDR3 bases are TGCGCCAGCAGCTTCTGGGGACTGACTTCGAACACCGGGGAGCTGTTTTTT. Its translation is CASSFWGLTSNTGELFF.

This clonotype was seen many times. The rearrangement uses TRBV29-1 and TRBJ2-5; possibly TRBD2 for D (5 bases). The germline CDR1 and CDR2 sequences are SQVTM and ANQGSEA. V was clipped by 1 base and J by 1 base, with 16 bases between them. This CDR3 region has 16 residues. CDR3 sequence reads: CSVEGAAAPGQETQYF. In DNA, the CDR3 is TGCAGCGTTGAAGGAGCGGCGGCGCCAGGCCAAGAGACCCAGTACTTC.

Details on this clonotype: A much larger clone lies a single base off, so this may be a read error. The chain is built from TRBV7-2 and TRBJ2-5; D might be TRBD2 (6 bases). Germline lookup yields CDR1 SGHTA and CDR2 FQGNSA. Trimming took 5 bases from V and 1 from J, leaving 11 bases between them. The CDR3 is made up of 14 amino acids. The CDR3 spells CASSQDGGQETQYF. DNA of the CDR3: TGTGCCAGCAGCCAGGACGGGGGCCAAGAGACCCAGTACTTC.

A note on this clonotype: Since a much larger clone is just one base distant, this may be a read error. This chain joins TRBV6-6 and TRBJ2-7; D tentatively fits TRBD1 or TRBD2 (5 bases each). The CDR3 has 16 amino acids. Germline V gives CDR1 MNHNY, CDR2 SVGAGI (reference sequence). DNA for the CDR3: TGTGCCAGCAGTTACTCAGGCCGTGTCAGTGGGGACGAGCAGTGCTTC. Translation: CASSYSGRVSGDEQCF.

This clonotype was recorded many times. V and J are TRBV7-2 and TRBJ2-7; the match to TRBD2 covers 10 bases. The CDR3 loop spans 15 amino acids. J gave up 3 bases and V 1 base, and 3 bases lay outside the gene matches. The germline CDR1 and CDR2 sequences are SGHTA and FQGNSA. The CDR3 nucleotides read TGTGCCAGCAGCTTAGAACTAGCGGGGTACTACGAGCAGTACTTC. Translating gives CASSLELAGYYEQYF.

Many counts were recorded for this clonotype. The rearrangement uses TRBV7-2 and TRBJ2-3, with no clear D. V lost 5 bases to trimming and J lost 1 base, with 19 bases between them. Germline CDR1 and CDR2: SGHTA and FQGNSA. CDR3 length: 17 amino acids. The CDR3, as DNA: TGTGCCAGCAGCCCAAATCCTCAAGTACTGGGCACAGATACGCAGTATTTT. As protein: CASSPNPQVLGTDTQYF. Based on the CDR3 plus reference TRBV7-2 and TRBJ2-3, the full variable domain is GAGVSQSPSNKVTEKGKDVELRCDPISGHTALYWYRQSLGQGLEFLIYFQGNSAPDKSGLPSDRFSAERTGGSVSTLTIQRTQQEDSAVYLCASSPNPQVLGTDTQYFGPGTRLTVL.

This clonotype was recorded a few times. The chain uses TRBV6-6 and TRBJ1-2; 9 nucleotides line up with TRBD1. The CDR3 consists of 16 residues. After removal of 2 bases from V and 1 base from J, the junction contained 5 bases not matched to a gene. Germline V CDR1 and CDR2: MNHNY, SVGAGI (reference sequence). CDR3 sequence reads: CASSYRDRDINYGYTF. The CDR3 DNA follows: TGTGCCAGCAGTTACCGGGACAGGGATATTAACTATGGCTACACCTTC.